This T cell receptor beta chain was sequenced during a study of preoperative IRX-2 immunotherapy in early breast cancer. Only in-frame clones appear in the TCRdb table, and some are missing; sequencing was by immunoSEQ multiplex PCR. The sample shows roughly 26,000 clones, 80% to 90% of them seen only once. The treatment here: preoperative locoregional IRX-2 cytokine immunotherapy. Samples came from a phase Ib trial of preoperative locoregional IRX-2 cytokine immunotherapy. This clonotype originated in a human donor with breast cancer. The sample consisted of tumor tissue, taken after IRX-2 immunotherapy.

The CDR3: CASRRSWHKASGVNTDTQYF. The DNA of the CDR3 is TGTGCCAGCAGACGAAGTTGGCACAAAGCCAGCGGGGTCAACACAGATACGCAGTATTTT. The J gene is TRBJ2-3, the V gene TRBV27, with 7 bases fitting TRBD2. V trimming: 6 bases; J trimming: 2 bases; junction bases outside the gene matches: 23. In germline, CDR1 is MNHEY, CDR2 SMNVEV (reference sequence). The CDR3 consists of 20 residues.